This T cell receptor (beta chain) was sequenced for a study of cytomegalovirus exposure and HLA in healthy donors (TCRdb year 2017). About the study as a whole: An earlier analysis of some 600 of the donors reported approximately 260 Gb of sequence data and 117 million unique TCR beta sequences obtained from approximately 180 million T cells. An early release that covered 640 HLA-typed donors contained around 330 gigabases of sequencing data and around 80 million unique TCR sequences. The genetic ancestry cluster associated with self-reported Caucasian donors included approximately 85% of the roughly 400 genotyped donors. The study aimed to test whether cataloging public T cell receptors could reveal signatures of past pathogen exposure. The study used immunosequencing to profile the T cell repertoires of approximately 630 subjects and linked those repertoires to cytomegalovirus serostatus. In addition to the first cohort of 666 subjects, a separate validation cohort of 100 to 150 different subjects was used. High-throughput TCR immunosequencing, statistical association of individual TCRs with disease status, and machine learning were combined to predict cytomegalovirus infection status. A later analysis re-analyzed previously published TCR beta repertoires from 666 donors and added high-resolution HLA genotyping to study TCR occurrence patterns. Rather than using new phenotypic data, the later analysis identified candidate immune exposures from TCR beta sequences and from how often those sequences occurred across donors. To decide whether each TCR beta V gene segment behaved as functional or pseudogenic, an earlier analysis of some 600 of the donors relied on high-throughput TCR beta sequencing. Donor age, sex, ethnicity and CMV serostatus were compiled alongside the repertoire data. A later genetic analysis used genome-wide SNP genotypes for about 60% of the 666 donors, treating that subset as a discovery cohort. All discovery cohort repertoires had been generated on a single sequencing platform. HLA typing included class I and class II loci at four-digit resolution. The number of donors typed differed by locus, with 629-630 for A, B, C, DRB1 and DQB1, approximately 500 for DQA1, 600 to 610 for DPA1, and 400 to 490 for DPB1. Because of strong linkage in the cohort, four to six DR-DQ haplotypes were treated as single units for association and clustering. On average, around 240,000 unique TCR beta nucleotide sequences were sequenced per donor among 398 genotyped donors of the cohort, with approximately 18% of those sequences being non-productive.

This clone was detected a few times. Its antigen remains undetermined. The input lacks base qualities; no much larger clone sits a single base away. What the work shows at the level of the full study, not this receptor alone: The earlier analysis of some 540 of the donors excluded 15 to 20 rarely observed V segments, including chromosome 9 orphons, because counts were too low. Linkage disequilibrium might explain the correlated functional status among segregating V segments, but an unknown experimental factor could not be excluded. In vitro tests confirmed that three of the cytomegalovirus-associated TCR beta chains recognize cytomegalovirus antigens. The only immune exposure information available for the cohort was CMV serostatus. Because HLA typing was missing for some donors at each locus, association tests included only the typed subset. A cluster of highly shared sequence variants was judged likely to be a technical artifact of the sequencing pipeline. A later genetic analysis reported fewer N-insertions in productive TCRs among donors in an Asian-associated ancestry cluster than the roughly 720-donor mean. Broadly in line with IMGT annotations, most TCR beta V segments showed up in productive rearrangements about 87% or about 30% of the time in an earlier analysis of several hundred of the donors. Most TCR sequences were observed very rarely across donors, whereas some public TCRs were present in many individuals. V-gene and J-gene trimming of TCR beta chains was associated with a missense DCLRE1C variant in a later genetic analysis, and the association was replicated in an independent cohort. A later analysis associated about 17,000 TCR beta sequences with specific HLA alleles at a false discovery rate of 0.05. When HLA alleles, especially DR and DQ, strongly co-occurred, TCR associations were difficult to assign to individual alleles. In the study, 150 to 200 TCR beta chains were listed as associated with cytomegalovirus. The classifier was reported to diagnose cytomegalovirus status with high specificity and sensitivity in both the original and validation cohorts. In a later analysis, HLA-associated TCR beta chains showed more clonal expansion and lower generation probabilities than non-associated chains that were equally common. It was suggested by the authors that the approach could potentially be generalized to other disease states and immunological phenotypes. A further reported finding was that TCR beta sequences accurately predicted the HLA-A and HLA-B alleles for most subjects in the first cohort. Most CMV-associated TCR beta chains appeared to be HLA-restricted in a later analysis, and the HLA associations seemed to be driven largely by CMV exposure. Presence/absence analyses assumed roughly uniform sequencing depth across donors, an assumption that may not hold. The cohort was sequenced for TCR beta chains only, and without alpha or paired-chain data the features that could be detected were limited. The 87-base-pair reads could not distinguish some IMGT-functional V segments, including TRBV6-2 and TRBV6-3, so those segments were excluded. According to a later analysis, parvovirus B19, influenza, CMV and Epstein-Barr virus appeared linked to several top co-occurrence clusters. In a later analysis, TCR association rates were found to vary across HLA loci, with the most associated TCRs seen for DRB1 alleles and the fewest for HLA-C alleles.

Receptor amplification or capture employed the immunoSEQ multiplex PCR assay. For the multiplex PCR, a mixture combining 60 forward primers for TCR Vbeta segments and 13 reverse primers for TCR Jbeta segments was used. A multiplex PCR assay on genomic DNA amplified the CDR3 region of rearranged TCR beta genes. The amplified TCR beta libraries were sequenced on the Illumina HiSeq System as 87-base-pair reads. The authors' analysis ran thus. A later analysis tallied 75 million to 95 million unique TCR beta chains across the 666 repertoires, and approximately 11 million of those chains were shared by two or more donors. Raw reads were error-corrected and collapsed into unique sequences with a nearest-neighbor algorithm that merged closely related sequences to remove PCR and sequencing errors. CDR3 sequences were aligned to IMGT reference sequences to assign V, D and J gene segments. Each retained sequence needed at least a six-nucleotide match to both a V gene segment and a J gene segment. A rearrangement was called productive if the CDR3 had no stop codons and remained in frame with V and J, and every other rearrangement was called non-productive. Following IMGT convention, CDR3 was defined as the stretch from the second conserved V-encoded cysteine up to the conserved J-encoded phenylalanine. Sequences without an unambiguous match to a single V gene segment were excluded from the earlier analysis of about 600 of the donors. An earlier analysis of approximately 590 of the donors called V segments functional above 56.7% productive rearrangements and segregating when the between-donor standard deviation exceeded 5%. To diagnose cytomegalovirus status from the catalog of TCR beta chain sequences, a statistical classification framework was built. V and J gene assignment, in a later analysis, came from comparing TCR nucleotide sequences with IMGT/GENE-DB human TR gene sequences. The TCRdist pipeline was used in a later analysis to assign CDR3 sequences and most-parsimonious VDJ recombination scenarios. In a later analysis, each TCR beta chain was defined by its CDR3 amino acid sequence together with its V-gene family, and reads without a unique V-gene family were excluded. As a way to deal with suspected cross-contamination and a sequencing artifact, a later analysis dropped hundreds of nucleotide sequences that were highly shared and had low generation probability. A later analysis calculated a clonal expansion index for each public chain from normalized within-repertoire ranks of inferred template counts. A later analysis computed generation probabilities with a VDJ recombination model fitted to out-of-frame rearrangements, and checked the results against IGoR. Hypergeometric tests were used in a later analysis to score TCR-TCR, TCR-HLA and TCR-CMV co-occurrence, with a repertoire-size bias correction applied to the TCR pairs. False discovery rates were estimated in a later analysis by permuting HLA or CMV assignments 20 times. In a later analysis, co-occurring TCRs were grouped using DBSCAN, and TCRdist sequence similarity was added for clustering within HLA-allele-positive subsets. Repertoires with fewer than 30,000 or more than 120,000 public chains were left out of co-occurrence clustering, as were about 5 repertoires with anomalous nucleotide sharing. TCRdb took over this immuneACCESS table, retaining in-frame rearrangements with V and J assigned. Such tables are incomplete; in checked studies, under half of the missing clones stem from an unresolved V gene, and the remainder is unexplained. V, J and clone size are taken as reported in that table, and D and trimming were inferred from the DNA itself. In all, the sample holds about 190,000 clones, and roughly 86% of those were seen once. The ten largest account for approximately 1.7% of the sample.

The germline V and J ends show losses of 0 bases and 5 bases respectively, and no gene match explains 7 bases of the junction. Sequences GTSNPN (CDR1) and SVGIG (CDR2) are obtained from the germline V gene (reference sequence). Reading from cysteine to phenylalanine, the CDR3 counts 16 amino acids. The kept DNA is CDR3 alone, 48 bases in frame from the first base. In total, more than 500 healthy bone marrow donors made up the cohort. All cohort members were sampled while nominally healthy, although unrecorded immune exposures were likely present. The donor was CMV seronegative and belonged to the group of 352 seronegative cohort members. A peripheral blood sample was provided by each donor, and peripheral blood mononuclear cells were used for TCR beta sequencing. The Qiagen DNeasy Blood Extraction Kit was used to extract genomic DNA from the blood cell samples.

The TCR sequence derives from a woman aged 18-29 years in good health and CMV-seronegative. Sequencing was carried out using PBMCs. The V gene is TRBV30 and the J gene is TRBJ2-3; 11 bases in the junction line up with TRBD2. The CDR3 is CAWSVDLAGGLDTQYF. The DNA reads as follows: TGTGCCTGGAGTGTGGATCTAGCGGGGGGCCTAGATACGCAGTATTTT.